This T cell receptor beta chain was observed in a study of human T cells and chemical hapten exposure. Study observations and caveats: Expanded TCRs created a significantly greater count of big CDR3 similarity clusters than controls did.

Unmatched junction bases numbered 5, after V lost 0 bases and J lost 3 bases. The germline V gene has CDR1 MNHNY and CDR2 SVGAGI (reference sequence). CDR3 length: 16 amino acids. In TCRdb, the RACE reads were re-called with MiXCR into one record per CDR3 protein. The sample has approximately 89,000 distinct CDR3 sequences; 10% to 13% are singletons. Time point reported: patch test 2, 6 weeks after DPC sensitization. Described treatment: therapeutic diphenylcyclopropenone sensitization with weekly scalp DPC. This clonotype was seen at least ten times. Its antigen is undetermined. The receptor was derived from a woman aged 25-40 years with alopecia areata. Some clones in this sample may be carry-over from other donors' samples. The sequenced sample was whole blood, obtained in connection with sensitization to the hapten diphenylcyclopropenone (DPC). The gene calls are TRBV6-6 and TRBJ1-5, with TRBD1 matching 7 bases. CDR3 sequence (DNA): TGTGCCAGCAGTTACTCACAGGGACAGTACAATCAGCCCCAGCATTTT. Translating gives CASSYSQGQYNQPQHF.